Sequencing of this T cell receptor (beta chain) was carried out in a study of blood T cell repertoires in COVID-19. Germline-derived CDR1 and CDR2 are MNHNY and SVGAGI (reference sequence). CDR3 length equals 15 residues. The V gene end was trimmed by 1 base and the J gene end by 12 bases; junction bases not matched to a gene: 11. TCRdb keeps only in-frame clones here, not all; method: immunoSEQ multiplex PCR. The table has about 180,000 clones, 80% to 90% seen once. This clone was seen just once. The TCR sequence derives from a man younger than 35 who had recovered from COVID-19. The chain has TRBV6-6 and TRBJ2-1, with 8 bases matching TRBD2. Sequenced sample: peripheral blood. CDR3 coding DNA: TGTGCCAGCAGTTACTTTACAGCGGGGGAGGCCCCGCAGTTCTTC. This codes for CASSYFTAGEAPQFF.